The 20 T cell receptor beta chains below all came from one sample that was sequenced in a study of CD4 T cells in relation to SARS-CoV-2 and coronaviruses. Profiled with immunoSEQ multiplex PCR; TCRdb holds only in-frame clones, not every one. There are about 65,000 clones in the sample; 87% occur only once, and 1.6% lies in the top ten. Before the COVID-19 pandemic, during about 2010-2019, CD4+ T cells were taken from unexposed donors. The sequencing input was memory CD4+ T cells from PBMCs. The receptors stem from a human donor in good health.

The chain couples TRBV28 to TRBJ1-5; D uncertain. The germline CDR1 and CDR2 sequences are MDHEN and SYDVKM. CDR3 length equals 14 residues. Trimming took 4 bases from V and 7 from J, leaving 14 bases between them. CDR3 nucleotide sequence: TGTGCCAGCAGTTGGGCAGGTTCGCAGCAGCCCCAGCATTTT. It specifies CASSWAGSQQPQHF.

J is TRBJ2-3 and V is TRBV19; TRBD2 aligns across 9 bases. There are 15 residues in the CDR3. Germline trimming cut 6 bases from V and 6 bases from J; bases unmatched to any gene: 10. CDR1 is LNHDA and CDR2 is SQIVND in the germline V gene (reference sequence). CDR3 in amino acids: CASSQGGRVVDTQYF. In DNA form, the CDR3 reads TGTGCCAGTAGCCAGGGCGGGAGGGTGGTGGATACGCAGTATTTT.

The chain has TRBV19 and TRBJ2-1; 10 bases are shared with TRBD2. The CDR3 totals 14 residues. Trimming removed 3 bases from V and 5 bases from J; junction bases left unmatched: 1. Germline-derived CDR1 and CDR2 are LNHDA and SQIVND (reference sequence). As DNA, the CDR3 is TGTGCCAGTAGTATTAGCGGGAGGAACAATGAGCAGTTCTTC. This sequence encodes CASSISGRNNEQFF.

The chain is built from TRBV9 and TRBJ1-1; 8 bases align to TRBD1. The CDR3 sequence is 14 residues long. Germline lookup yields CDR1 SGDLS and CDR2 YYNGEE. The ends lost 6 bases at V and 4 bases at J; junction bases unmatched: 8. Written as DNA, the CDR3 is TGTGCCAGCACTACGACAGGGGAGGGCACTGAAGCTTTCTTT. As protein: CASTTTGEGTEAFF.

V and J are TRBV12-5 and TRBJ2-3; 11 positions agree with TRBD2. This CDR3 is 15 amino acids long. Germline CDR1 LGHNT, CDR2 FRNRAP. V lost 2 bases, J lost 3 bases, and 1 base stayed unmatched. CDR3 amino acids: CASGLLAGGTDTQYF. CDR3 bases: TGTGCTAGTGGTTTGCTAGCGGGGGGAACAGATACGCAGTATTTT.

This chain links TRBV5-5 with TRBJ2-2; D uncertain. CDR3 size: 13 residues. Germline V gene sequence: CDR1 SGHKS, CDR2 YYEKEE (reference sequence). V was shortened by 0 bases and J by 4 bases, with 4 bases between the two germline ends. The CDR3 bases are TGTGCCAGCAGCTTGGGGGGCACCGGGGAGCTGTTTTTT. Translating gives CASSLGGTGELFF.

This clone has only one observation. The CDR3 nucleotides are TGTGCCAGCTCACCACCGCAGGGGCGAGCAGATACGCAGTATTTT. This gives the protein CASSPPQGRADTQYF. The rearrangement links TRBV18 to TRBJ2-3, with D possibly matching TRBD1 (6 bases). This CDR3 is built from 15 residues. Trimming removed 0 bases at V and 4 bases at J, with 11 bases between. Germline CDR1 is KGHSH and CDR2 is LQKENI. Combining the CDR3 with reference TRBV18 and TRBJ2-3 gives the whole variable domain NAGVMQNPRHLVRRRGQEARLRCSPMKGHSHVYWYRQLPEEGLKFMVYLQKENIIDESGMPKERFSAEFPKEGPSILRIQQVVRGDSAAYFCASSPPQGRADTQYFGPGTRLTVL.

The rearrangement uses TRBV21-1 and TRBJ2-1; whether TRBD1, the table's D call, matches the DNA was not checked. TRBV21-1 is a recognized pseudogene. This CDR3 contains 19 residues. This chain's CDR3 is CASSRGDRGISSSYNEQFF. CDR3 bases: TGTGCCAGCAGCCGTGGGGACAGGGGTATATCCAGCTCCTACAATGAGCAGTTCTTC.

V gene TRBV18 combines with J gene TRBJ2-2; weak D call: TRBD1 (6 bases). The V gene lost 0 bases and the J gene lost 7 bases, with 15 bases spanning the gap. Germline CDR1 KGHSH, CDR2 LQKENI. The CDR3 spans 16 residues. The CDR3 DNA is TGTGCCAGCTCACCACCAGGCAGGGGCGCTGGCGGGGAGCTGTTTTTT. Encoded protein: CASSPPGRGAGGELFF.

The rearrangement joins TRBV21-1 to TRBJ1-3; the table assigns TRBD1, which was not confirmed against the DNA. TRBV21-1 is given as a pseudogene. The CDR3 is made up of 14 amino acids. CDR3 loop: CASRVGRGLDTIYF. The DNA for the CDR3 is TGTGCCAGCAGAGTAGGCAGGGGTTTAGACACCATATATTTT.

The chain joins TRBV3-1 (or the pseudogene TRBV3-2) to TRBJ1-3; D is ambiguous. There are 16 residues in the CDR3. The germline V and J ends were trimmed by 7 bases and 0 bases, with 16 bases remaining between them. Germline loops: CDR1 LGHDT, CDR2 YNNKEL (reference sequence). The chain's CDR3 is CASTREYSGSGNTIYF. The CDR3, as DNA: TGTGCCAGCACCCGGGAGTACTCGGGCTCTGGAAACACCATATATTTT.

This sequence joins TRBV9 and TRBJ2-5, with 10 bases matching TRBD2. CDR1 is SGDLS, CDR2 YYNGEE, per germline. Germline trimming cut 0 bases from V and 7 bases from J; bases unmatched to any gene: 9. The CDR3 sequence is 16 residues long. In nucleotides, the CDR3 is TGTGCCAGCAGCGTAGCTTTAGCGGGGGGCCGCCCGACCCAGTACTTC. Translation gives CASSVALAGGRPTQYF.

The chain joins TRBV6-5 to TRBJ1-1, with 8 positions matching TRBD1. V lost 6 bases, J lost 4 bases, and 4 bases stayed unmatched. Germline V gene lookup returns CDR1 MNHEY and CDR2 SVGAGI. This CDR3 has 13 amino acids. This CDR3 reads CASSTGGATEAFF. The CDR3 DNA follows: TGTGCCAGCAGCACAGGGGGAGCCACTGAAGCTTTCTTT.

CDR3 in DNA: TGTGCCAGCTCACCACCGGGGAGGGGGAATGAAAAACTGTTTTTT. It yields the protein CASSPPGRGNEKLFF. V gene TRBV18 combines with J gene TRBJ1-4, with D perhaps matching TRBD1 (6 bases). The V gene's germline CDR1 is KGHSH and CDR2 LQKENI. The CDR3 contains 15 residues. Trimming removed 0 bases from V and 5 bases from J, with 10 bases in between.

The J gene is TRBJ2-7, the V gene TRBV6-1; a weak D match, TRBD1 (6 bases). V lost 0 bases and J lost 6, with 15 bases in between. The germline V gene encodes CDR1 MNHNS and CDR2 SASEGT. The CDR3 has 15 residues. The CDR3 protein is CASSEALMSRGEQYF. For the CDR3, the DNA is TGTGCCAGCAGTGAAGCGCTTATGTCCAGGGGCGAGCAGTACTTC.

The V call is TRBV13, the J call TRBJ2-7; TRBD2 agrees at 9 bases. V lost 5 bases to trimming and J lost 5 bases; unmatched junction nucleotides: 10. The germline V gene encodes CDR1 PRHDT and CDR2 FYEKMQ (reference sequence). The CDR3 has 15 residues. CDR3 coding DNA: TGTGCCAGCAGCCCGCGGGGCCAGCGGGGGGACGAGCAGTACTTC. Protein: CASSPRGQRGDEQYF.

The chain links TRBV7-3 to TRBJ2-1; 15 positions agree with TRBD2. This CDR3 is 17 amino acids long. The germline gives CDR1 SGHTA, CDR2 FQGTGA. J was trimmed by 7 bases and V by 5 bases; bases with no gene match: 9. CDR3 bases: TGTGCCAGCAGCCAGATCCCGGGACTAGCGGGAGGAAATGAGCAGTTCTTC. Its protein product is CASSQIPGLAGGNEQFF.

The V gene is TRBV27, the J gene TRBJ2-5, with TRBD1 matching over 8 bases. Germline CDR1 and CDR2: MNHEY and SMNVEV (reference sequence). The CDR3 totals 13 residues. The J segment lost 4 bases and the V segment lost 3 bases, leaving 1 base of the junction unmatched. The CDR3 region has the DNA TGTGCCAGCAGTTTCAGGGGGCTAGAGACCCAGTACTTC. It translates to CASSFRGLETQYF.

This clone appeared once. The J gene is TRBJ1-2, the V gene TRBV6-5; perhaps TRBD1 as D (5 bases). CDR3 length equals 14 residues. The germline gives CDR1 MNHEY, CDR2 SVGAGI. Trimming stripped 2 bases from V and 8 bases from J, with 15 bases between. CDR3 DNA sequence: TGTGCCAGCAGTTACCTTGACAGATTCGAGGGCTACACCTTC. Translating it yields CASSYLDRFEGYTF.

V is TRBV5-1 and J is TRBJ2-1, with TRBD1 matching 8 bases. This CDR3 has 15 residues. The germline V gene has CDR1 SGHRS and CDR2 YFSETQ. V trimming: 2 bases; J trimming: 10 bases; junction bases outside the gene matches: 11. DNA of the CDR3: TGCGCCAGCAGCTTCTGGACAGGGTTTTCTAACGAGCAGTTCTTC. Protein product: CASSFWTGFSNEQFF.